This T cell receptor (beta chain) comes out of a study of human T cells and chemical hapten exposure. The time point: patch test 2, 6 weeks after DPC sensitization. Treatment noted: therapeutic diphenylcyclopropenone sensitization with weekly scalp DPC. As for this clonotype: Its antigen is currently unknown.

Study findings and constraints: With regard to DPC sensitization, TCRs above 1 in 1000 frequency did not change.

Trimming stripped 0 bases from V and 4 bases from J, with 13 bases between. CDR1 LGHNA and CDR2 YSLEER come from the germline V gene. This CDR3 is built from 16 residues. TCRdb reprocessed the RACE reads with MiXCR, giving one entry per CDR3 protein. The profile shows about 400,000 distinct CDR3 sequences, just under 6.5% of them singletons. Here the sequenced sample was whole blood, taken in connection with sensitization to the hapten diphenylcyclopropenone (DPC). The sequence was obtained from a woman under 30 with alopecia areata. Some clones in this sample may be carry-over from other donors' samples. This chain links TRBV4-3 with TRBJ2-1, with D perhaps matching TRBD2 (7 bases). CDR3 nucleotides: TGCGCCAGCAGCCAAGATAGGGGGGGTGGATACAATGAGCAGTTCTTC. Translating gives CASSQDRGGGYNEQFF.